A single sample gave rise to the 21 T cell receptor beta chains below, sequenced in a study of radiotherapy plus CTLA-4 blockade in lung cancer. The method was immunoSEQ multiplex PCR; TCRdb's version includes in-frame clones alone and lacks a portion of them. The data show tens of thousands of clones, about 73% seen once. Sample: peripheral blood, taken from a patient treated with radiotherapy plus ipilimumab. The receptors shown here come from a human donor with non-small cell lung cancer who had stable disease on radiotherapy plus ipilimumab.

This chain uses TRBV6-5 with TRBJ1-2, with a possible D match to TRBD1 (6 bases). The length of the CDR3 is 15 residues. CDR1 and CDR2 (germline): MNHEY, SVGAGI. Trimming pared 6 bases from V and 4 bases from J, leaving 18 bases between. CDR3 in DNA: TGTGCCAGCAGCCAACAGGGCAACCGCGGCTATGGCTACACCTTC. It yields the protein CASSQQGNRGYGYTF.

The chain recombines TRBV28 with TRBJ1-4; 7 bases fit TRBD1. CDR1 MDHEN and CDR2 SYDVKM come from the germline V gene. V shed 2 bases and J 7 bases; nucleotides not matched to a gene: 7. The CDR3 consists of 15 residues. CDR3 bases: TGTGCCAGCAGTTTAACGACAGGGCGGATTGAAAAACTGTTTTTT. It translates to CASSLTTGRIEKLFF.

The rearrangement joins TRBV18 to TRBJ2-6; no firm D call. This CDR3 is 15 amino acids long. Germline V gene lookup returns CDR1 KGHSH and CDR2 LQKENI. V lost 1 base, J lost 0 bases, and 4 bases lay in between. CDR3 bases: TGTGCCAGCTCACCACGGCTCTCTGGGGCCAACGTCCTGACTTTC. Protein sequence: CASSPRLSGANVLTF.

This chain links TRBV5-1 with TRBJ2-6, with 7 nucleotides matching TRBD2. Germline V gene sequence: CDR1 SGHRS, CDR2 YFSETQ. The CDR3 is 15 residues long. V trimming: 4 bases; J trimming: 2 bases; junction bases outside the gene matches: 3. CDR3 DNA sequence: TGCGCCAGCAGCGGGGAGGGGACTGGGGCCAACGTCCTGACTTTC. Translating gives CASSGEGTGANVLTF.

The chain combines TRBV19 with TRBJ1-5; D may be TRBD1 (5 bases). V lost 5 bases, J lost 2 bases, and 22 bases lay in between. The CDR3 has 18 amino acids. CDR1 and CDR2 (germline): LNHDA, SQIVND (reference sequence). Here the CDR3 DNA reads TGTGCCAGTAGTTCCCCCCGATCGGGACTTACGGGCAATCAGCCCCAGCATTTT. Residues: CASSSPRSGLTGNQPQHF.

The J gene is TRBJ1-1, the V gene TRBV19; unclear D gene. The CDR3 loop spans 13 amino acids. From germline, CDR1 is LNHDA and CDR2 SQIVND (reference sequence). Deletions cut 4 bases from V and 5 bases from J, with 11 bases between. The DNA of the CDR3 is TGTGCCAGTAGTAGCCAGGCCCGTACTGAAGCTTTCTTT. This gives the protein CASSSQARTEAFF.

The chain uses TRBV7-8 and TRBJ1-5; the D is unclear. Trimming removed 1 base from V and 8 bases from J, with 15 bases in between. Germline V gives CDR1 SGHVS, CDR2 FQNEAQ. The CDR3 totals 15 residues. CDR3 sequence reads: CASSLGGLSREPQHF. The CDR3 region has the DNA TGTGCCAGCAGCTTAGGTGGTCTTAGTAGGGAGCCCCAGCATTTT. The whole variable domain, filled in from reference TRBV7-8 and TRBJ1-5, reads GAGVSQSPRYKVAKRGQDVALRCDPISGHVSLFWYQQALGQGPEFLTYFQNEAQLDKSGLPSDRFFAERPEGSVSTLKIQRTQQEDSAVYLCASSLGGLSREPQHFGDGTRLSIL.

There are a few counts of this clone. The V and J genes are TRBV7-6 and TRBJ1-4; the D gene is possibly TRBD1 (5 bases). This CDR3 spans 13 amino acids. Germline V gene lookup returns CDR1 SGHVS and CDR2 FNYEAQ. The V gene lost 3 bases and the J gene lost 7 bases, with 9 bases spanning the gap. In DNA form, the CDR3 reads TGTGCCAGCAGCTTGATGAGGGGTGAAAAACTGTTTTTT. It specifies CASSLMRGEKLFF.

V is TRBV27 and J is TRBJ1-2; 8 positions agree with TRBD1. The V and J ends lost 10 bases and 4 bases, in that order; junction bases with no gene match: 17. From germline, CDR1 is MNHEY and CDR2 SMNVEV (reference sequence). The CDR3 totals 16 residues. The CDR3 DNA reads as TGTGCCACATCTCAAAGGACAGGGTCCCACTCCTATGGCTACACCTTC. It codes for CATSQRTGSHSYGYTF.

This chain connects TRBV5-5 to TRBJ2-1; D gene ambiguous. Germline V gene data show CDR1 as SGHKS and CDR2 as YYEKEE (reference sequence). The CDR3 is made up of 14 amino acids. The V end lost 0 bases, the J end lost 1 base, and 5 bases lay between the germline ends. In DNA, the CDR3 is TGTGCCAGCAGCTTGGGGGGATCCTACAATGAGCAGTTCTTC. It is translated as CASSLGGSYNEQFF.

V and J are TRBV7-6 and TRBJ2-1; the match to TRBD2 covers 7 bases. The CDR3 is made up of 17 amino acids. With V trimmed by 0 bases and J by 1 base, 6 bases remained unmatched. In germline, CDR1 is SGHVS, CDR2 FNYEAQ. The CDR3 nucleotides read TGTGCCAGCAGCTTAGCGATGGCGGGGGTATCCTACAATGAGCAGTTCTTC. Its protein product is CASSLAMAGVSYNEQFF.

The chain is built from TRBV2 and TRBJ1-4; possibly TRBD1 for D (5 bases). V lost 2 bases and J lost 4, with 11 bases in between. Germline V gene lookup returns CDR1 SNHLY and CDR2 FYNNEI. The CDR3 has 15 residues. For the CDR3, the DNA is TGTGCCAGCAGTGAACACCGGGACGGTAATGAAAAACTGTTTTTT. Translation: CASSEHRDGNEKLFF.

This sequence joins TRBV5-1 and TRBJ2-7; D gene ambiguous. This CDR3 has 16 amino acids. Trimming took 4 bases from V and 2 from J, leaving 19 bases between them. Germline values: CDR1 SGHRS, CDR2 YFSETQ. The DNA for the CDR3 is TGCGCCAGCAGCCCTATGGATGGAGATGGGCCCTACGAGCAGTACTTC. Translated: CASSPMDGDGPYEQYF. The whole variable domain, remainder taken from reference TRBV5-1 and TRBJ2-7, is KAGVTQTPRYLIKTRGQQVTLSCSPISGHRSVSWYQQTPGQGLQFLFEYFSETQRNKGNFPGRFSGRQFSNSRSEMNVSTLELGDSALYLCASSPMDGDGPYEQYFGPGTRLTVT.

The V call is TRBV18, the J call TRBJ1-2; no clear D gene. The CDR3 covers 13 residues. V dropped 4 bases and J dropped 1 base, with 7 bases sitting between them. Germline V gene sequence: CDR1 KGHSH, CDR2 LQKENI. For the CDR3, the DNA is TGTGCCAGCTCACGCCGGGATAACTATGGCTACACCTTC. The encoded protein is CASSRRDNYGYTF. Variable domain in full (rest from reference TRBV18 and TRBJ1-2): NAGVMQNPRHLVRRRGQEARLRCSPMKGHSHVYWYRQLPEEGLKFMVYLQKENIIDESGMPKERFSAEFPKEGPSILRIQQVVRGDSAAYFCASSRRDNYGYTFGSGTRLTVV.

The chain uses TRBV30 and TRBJ2-2; D gene uncertain. The CDR3 spans 13 residues. V lost 4 bases and J lost 4, with 10 bases in between. Looked up from germline, CDR1 is GTSNPN and CDR2 is SVGIG (reference sequence). CDR3 sequence reads: CAWTLIRTGELFF. CDR3 coding DNA: TGTGCCTGGACCCTGATACGCACCGGGGAGCTGTTTTTT. The variable domain in full, completed from reference TRBV30 and TRBJ2-2, reads SQTIHQWPATLVQPVGSPLSLECTVEGTSNPNLYWYRQAAGRGLQLLFYSVGIGQISSEVPQNLSASRPQDRQFILSSKKLLLSDSGFYLCAWTLIRTGELFFGEGSRLTVL.

This chain connects TRBV7-9 to TRBJ2-7, with 10 bases identical to TRBD2. The CDR3 runs to 13 residues. With V trimmed by 6 bases and J by 4 bases, 3 bases remained unmatched. Germline V gene sequence: CDR1 SEHNR, CDR2 FQNEAQ (reference sequence). The CDR3 nucleotides read TGTGCCAGCAGTTTTAGCGGGGGGTACGAGCAGTACGTC. This sequence encodes CASSFSGGYEQYV.

The chain recombines TRBV16 with TRBJ2-2; D ambiguous. V was pared by 4 bases and J by 12 bases, with 9 bases between. In germline, CDR1 is KGHSY, CDR2 FQNENV. This CDR3 spans 11 amino acids. This chain's CDR3 is CASSPSRQLFF. The CDR3 bases are TGTGCCAGCAGCCCATCGAGGCAGCTGTTTTTT.

The chain employs TRBV5-1 and TRBJ1-1, with 11 bases identical to TRBD1. Trimming removed 5 bases from V and 5 bases from J; junction bases left unmatched: 5. The germline V gene encodes CDR1 SGHRS and CDR2 YFSETQ. This CDR3 region has 14 residues. The CDR3, as DNA: TGCGCCAGCAGACCGGACAGGGGGCGGACTGAAGCTTTCTTT. It specifies CASRPDRGRTEAFF.

The J gene is TRBJ1-2, the V gene TRBV9; no clear D gene. V lost 0 bases and J lost 3, with 6 bases in between. CDR1 SGDLS and CDR2 YYNGEE come from the germline V gene. The CDR3 consists of 13 residues. The CDR3 loop is CASSVELDYGYTF. CDR3 nucleotides: TGTGCCAGCAGCGTAGAACTTGACTATGGCTACACCTTC.

The chain couples TRBV7-2 to TRBJ1-2; D possibly corresponds to TRBD1 (6 bases). The CDR3 has 16 amino acids. V was pared by 5 bases and J by 1 base, with 17 bases between. Germline V CDR1 and CDR2: SGHTA, FQGNSA. CDR3 sequence reads: CASSRQDLIDNYGYTF. CDR3 nucleotide sequence: TGTGCCAGCAGCAGACAGGATCTAATCGATAACTATGGCTACACCTTC.

The chain joins TRBV19 to TRBJ1-5; D unresolved. The CDR3 has 15 amino acids. Trimming took 0 bases from V and 4 from J, leaving 10 bases between them. Germline V CDR1 and CDR2: LNHDA, SQIVND (reference sequence). The CDR3 protein is CASSIDVVSNQPQHF. CDR3 DNA: TGTGCCAGTAGTATAGATGTGGTGTCTAATCAGCCCCAGCATTTT.